This T cell receptor (beta chain) was recovered during a study of shared clonotypes between healthy human individuals. Study background: Donors had three CD4 naive, three CD4 memory, two CD8 naive and one CD8 memory plate apiece. Whole-study results and caveats: Relative to their counterparts shared across all four donors, non-shared clonotypes exhibited diminished generation probabilities.

Remarks on this clone: Its cognate antigen is unknown. Other DNA sequences in this specimen translate into the identical CDR3.

Authors' analysis steps: Without quality scores, immunoSEQ junctional reads could not be filtered like full-length reads. TCRdb's copy holds only in-frame clones and misses some; the assay was immunoSEQ multiplex PCR. The DNA was the basis for D and trimming; V, J and clone size are from that table. This table has about 1 million clones, roughly 70% appearing once. Healthy adults negative for HIV, lacking recent acute infections or vaccinations, served as donors. Trimming cost V 4 bases and J 1 base, with 10 bases left between them. This CDR3 has 14 amino acids. The germline V gene encodes CDR1 LNHDA and CDR2 SQIVND (reference sequence).

Specimen: memory CD4+ T cells sorted from blood. Subset reported: CD45RA-negative fraction. This sequence originates from a man between 18 and 35 years old in good health. V is TRBV19 and J is TRBJ1-1, with a weak D call TRBD1 (6 bases). The CDR3 DNA reads as TGTGCCAGTAGTAAGTCACAGGGGAACACTGAAGCTTTCTTT. Encoded protein: CASSKSQGNTEAFF. The full variable domain, in which reference TRBV19 and TRBJ1-1 provide the parts outside the CDR3, is DGGITQSPKYLFRKEGQNVTLSCEQNLNHDAMYWYRQDPGQGLRLIYYSQIVNDFQKGDIAEGYSVSREKKESFPLTVTSAQKNPTAFYLCASSKSQGNTEAFFGQGTRLTVV.